This TCR beta chain was sequenced in a study of Ad26.COV2.S vaccination and SARS-CoV-2 variants. Regarding the study as a whole: Substantial post-vaccination breadth of spike-specific CD8+ and CD4+ T cell responses was reported. There was a possibility that the TCR breadth and depth analyses underestimated total T cell responses.

Remarks on this clone: What it binds is not known.

The method was immunoSEQ multiplex PCR; TCRdb's version includes in-frame clones alone and lacks a portion of them. This sample carries 510,000 or so clones, 70% to 90% of them seen once, and the ten largest clones take about 13%. The length of the CDR3 is 12 residues. Germline-derived CDR1 and CDR2 are MDHEN and SYDVKM. Trimming removed 4 bases from V and 7 bases from J, with 10 bases in between. Treatment meaning: about 20 received Ad26.COV2.S at low or high dose, single or two shots; 5 received placebo; per-sample allocation not given. Day 63 after the first vaccine or placebo injection was the time point for sampling. Spike of the Wuhan-strain SARS-CoV-2 was expressed by an Ad26 vector, which formed the vaccine.

The rearrangement uses TRBV28 and TRBJ1-2; the D is unclear. This sequence originates from a person aged 18-60 years who received the Ad26.COV2.S COVID-19 vaccine or a placebo. Sequencing was performed on peripheral blood, taken in a trial of Ad26.COV2.S vaccine versus placebo. CDR3 in DNA: TGTGCCAGCAGTTCCCCGTATGGTGGCTACACCTTC. This sequence encodes CASSSPYGGYTF.